The 16 T cell receptor beta chains below were found in one sample sequenced in a study of shared clonotypes between healthy human individuals. TCRdb keeps only in-frame clones here, not all; method: immunoSEQ multiplex PCR. The sample yields around 2,000,000 clones, around 95% seen once. Sequenced input: naive CD4+ T cells sorted from blood. Subset defined: CD45RA+ positively selected. The origin of the receptors is a man younger than 30 in good health.

This clone was recorded only once. The CDR3 region has the DNA TGTGCCAGCAGGGAGGGACTAGCGGGAGAGAATGAGCAGTTCTTC. This sequence encodes CASREGLAGENEQFF. The chain is built from TRBV7-2 and TRBJ2-1; 14 bases fit TRBD2. Trimming took 6 bases from V and 7 from J; bases not matched to a gene: 5. The germline CDR1 and CDR2 sequences are SGHTA and FQGNSA. There are 15 residues in the CDR3.

This clone showed up just a few times. The same CDR3 also results from other DNA sequences found in this sample. This chain connects TRBV7-9 to TRBJ2-7; D may be TRBD2 (6 bases). The V end lost 0 bases, the J end lost 1 base, and 7 bases lay between the germline ends. The CDR3 is 14 residues long. From germline, CDR1 is SEHNR and CDR2 FQNEAQ (reference sequence). The CDR3 DNA reads TGTGCCAGCAGCTTAGCGGGGGGATCCTACGAGCAGTACTTC. Its protein product is CASSLAGGSYEQYF.

For the CDR3, the DNA is TGTGCCAGCAGCCGAGACACTGAAGCTTTCTTT. Translated: CASSRDTEAFF. The chain is built from TRBV2 and TRBJ1-1; no reliable D call. Germline assignment: CDR1 SNHLY and CDR2 FYNNEI. Between the trimmed V and J ends, which lost 6 bases and 3 bases, there was a span of 5 bases. The CDR3 covers 11 residues.

The chain employs TRBV27 and TRBJ1-1, with TRBD1 matching over 9 bases. V shed 1 base and J 1 base; nucleotides not matched to a gene: 4. The CDR3 extends over 16 amino acids. Germline V gives CDR1 MNHEY, CDR2 SMNVEV (reference sequence). The CDR3 bases are TGTGCCAGCAGTTTATGGACAGGGGTACAGAACACTGAAGCTTTCTTT. Translating gives CASSLWTGVQNTEAFF.

As for this clone: The sample carries other DNA sequences with the same CDR3. This chain links TRBV6-5 with TRBJ2-2, with D unresolved. Trimming cost V 6 bases and J 5 bases, with 7 bases left between them. CDR1 and CDR2 from the germline V gene are MNHEY and SVGAGI. The CDR3 runs 12 residues. This CDR3 reads CASSSTTGELFF. DNA of the CDR3: TGTGCCAGCAGCTCAACGACCGGGGAGCTGTTTTTT.

The chain couples TRBV5-1 to TRBJ1-2; D is perhaps TRBD1 (5 bases). This CDR3 has 13 residues. Trimming removed 3 bases from V and 6 bases from J, with 12 bases in between. CDR1 is SGHRS and CDR2 is YFSETQ in the germline V gene. CDR3 bases: TGCGCCAGCAGCTCGCGGGGGAGGGATGGCTACACCTTC. Its translation: CASSSRGRDGYTF.

This clone was detected once. The V gene is TRBV2, the J gene TRBJ1-2; 8 nucleotides line up with TRBD1. Germline CDR1 and CDR2: SNHLY and FYNNEI. The J segment lost 2 bases and the V segment lost 7 bases, leaving 12 bases of the junction unmatched. This CDR3 comprises 16 residues. The CDR3 DNA sequence: TGTGCCAGCATTCGAGGTAGGGACAGGAACAACTATGGCTACACCTTC. Protein product: CASIRGRDRNNYGYTF.

The chain couples TRBV5-1 to TRBJ2-1; 11 bases map to TRBD2. Germline assignment: CDR1 SGHRS and CDR2 YFSETQ. V lost 0 bases and J lost 7; bases outside the gene matches: 6. This CDR3 comprises 16 residues. Here the CDR3 DNA reads TGCGCCAGCAGCTTGGCCAGACTAGCGGGGAGAAATGAGCAGTTCTTC. This codes for CASSLARLAGRNEQFF. The full variable domain, with the rest looked up from reference TRBV5-1 and TRBJ2-1, is KAGVTQTPRYLIKTRGQQVTLSCSPISGHRSVSWYQQTPGQGLQFLFEYFSETQRNKGNFPGRFSGRQFSNSRSEMNVSTLELGDSALYLCASSLARLAGRNEQFFGPGTRLTVL.

The rearrangement links TRBV30 to TRBJ2-1; TRBD1 matches at 8 bases. The ends lost 1 base at V and 9 bases at J; junction bases unmatched: 17. Germline loops: CDR1 GTSNPN, CDR2 SVGIG (reference sequence). The CDR3 consists of 17 residues. DNA for the CDR3: TGTGCCTGGAGTGGCTGGAAGGGGGACAGGTCTTCACGTGAGCAGTTCTTC. Translation gives CAWSGWKGDRSSREQFF.

J is TRBJ1-6 and V is TRBV5-1, with D unresolved. This CDR3 is built from 12 residues. Per the germline V gene, CDR1 is SGHRS and CDR2 is YFSETQ. The ends were cut back, 5 bases at V and 9 bases at J, with 9 bases in the middle. CDR3 in DNA: TGCGCCAGCAGAAAAGACTTTTCACCCCTCCACTTT. This translates into CASRKDFSPLHF. The full variable domain, rest sourced from reference TRBV5-1 and TRBJ1-6, is KAGVTQTPRYLIKTRGQQVTLSCSPISGHRSVSWYQQTPGQGLQFLFEYFSETQRNKGNFPGRFSGRQFSNSRSEMNVSTLELGDSALYLCASRKDFSPLHFGNGTRLTVT.

The chain couples TRBV28 to TRBJ2-7, with 8 positions matching TRBD1. V lost 6 bases and J lost 0; bases outside the gene matches: 13. This CDR3 has 17 residues. Germline CDR1 reads MDHEN; CDR2 reads SYDVKM. The CDR3 DNA sequence: TGTGCCAGCAGCTCCTCGCCAGGGGGCGAGAGCTCCTACGAGCAGTACTTC. Translated: CASSSSPGGESSYEQYF.

As concerns this clone: At one boundary the junction diverges from the germline segment, which might be a read error. The chain is built from TRBV2 and TRBJ2-4; D possibly matches TRBD1 or TRBD2 (5 bases each). This CDR3 has 12 amino acids. Germline lookup yields CDR1 SNHLY and CDR2 FYNNEI. The CDR3 DNA is TGTGCCAGCAGTGAAGCCTGGGGACCGCTCGTCTTC. Translated, it gives CASSEAWGPLVF.

The V call is TRBV27, the J call TRBJ2-1; D not certain. Germline CDR1 MNHEY, CDR2 SMNVEV (reference sequence). This CDR3 contains 15 residues. With 2 bases removed from V and 1 base from J, the gap between germline ends came to 9 bases. The CDR3 nucleotides are TGTGCCAGCAGTTTAAGGTGGGGATCCTACAATGAGCAGTTCTTC. Residues: CASSLRWGSYNEQFF.

The rearrangement uses TRBV6-5 and TRBJ1-1; 8 positions match TRBD1. Germline trimming cut 2 bases from V and 5 bases from J; bases unmatched to any gene: 4. Looked up from germline, CDR1 is MNHEY and CDR2 is SVGAGI. The CDR3 extends over 14 amino acids. This chain's CDR3 is CASSYPGGLTEAFF. The CDR3, as DNA: TGTGCCAGCAGTTACCCAGGGGGCTTGACTGAAGCTTTCTTT.

The chain employs TRBV9 and TRBJ2-5; maybe TRBD2 (6 bases). Germline assignment: CDR1 SGDLS and CDR2 YYNGEE. The CDR3 length is 15 residues. V lost 2 bases and J 5 bases, leaving 16 bases between the germline ends. The CDR3 loop reads CASSVGTEGSETQYF. CDR3 nucleotide sequence: TGTGCCAGCAGCGTGGGGACGGAGGGATCTGAGACCCAGTACTTC.

V and J are TRBV5-1 and TRBJ1-4, with TRBD1 matching over 7 bases. This CDR3 contains 15 residues. The trim removed 4 bases at V and 5 bases at J, leaving 8 bases unmatched. CDR1 SGHRS and CDR2 YFSETQ come from the germline V gene. CDR3 in amino acids: CASSHRTGQNEKLFF. The CDR3 DNA reads as TGCGCCAGCAGCCATCGGACAGGACAAAATGAAAAACTGTTTTTT. Full variable domain (outside the CDR3, taken from reference TRBV5-1 and TRBJ1-4): KAGVTQTPRYLIKTRGQQVTLSCSPISGHRSVSWYQQTPGQGLQFLFEYFSETQRNKGNFPGRFSGRQFSNSRSEMNVSTLELGDSALYLCASSHRTGQNEKLFFGSGTQLSVL.